One sample yielded the 12 T cell receptor beta chains listed below, sequenced in a study of vaccination and CD4 T cells after COVID-19. Treatment described: roughly 11-day PBMC culture with coronavirus spike peptide pools or control peptides (ViraFEST assay). The Oncomine TCR Beta short-read assay was applied to DNA of cultured CD4+ T cells. MiXCR, run by TCRdb on the PCR reads, gives a single entry per CDR3 protein. This sample has 7,500 to 9,500 distinct CDR3 sequences, with about 51% found just once. No antigen is known for these receptors. Sequenced: CD4+ T cells from blood, cultured in vitro. The receptors were sampled from a human donor who had recovered from COVID-19.

J is TRBJ2-3 and V is TRBV20-1; no clear D. Per germline, CDR1 DFQATT and CDR2 SNEGSKA (reference sequence). The ends were cut back, 1 base at V and 0 bases at J, with 5 bases in the middle. This CDR3 spans 13 amino acids. CDR3 loop: CSARVTSTDTQYF. CDR3 nucleotide sequence: TGCAGTGCTAGAGTTACTAGCACAGATACGCAGTATTTT.

This chain connects TRBV29-1 to TRBJ1-2; D gene ambiguous. Trimming shortened V by 1 base and J by 12 bases, and 15 bases separated the two germline ends. The CDR3 totals 12 residues. The V gene's germline CDR1 is SQVTM and CDR2 ANQGSEA. Here the CDR3 DNA reads TGCAGCGTTGAAGGCATGCAGGAGGGAAACACCTTC. Protein: CSVEGMQEGNTF.

This clonotype was seen just once. The CDR3 region has the DNA TGTGCCAGCAGTCCAACAGGGGGCCAAGAGACCCAGTACTTC. Translated: CASSPTGGQETQYF. The rearrangement links TRBV6-2 or TRBV6-3 to TRBJ2-5, with 8 positions matching TRBD1. The germline CDR1 and CDR2 sequences are MNHEY and SVGEGT. There are 14 residues in the CDR3. Trimming took 5 bases from V and 1 from J; bases not matched to a gene: 3.

The chain recombines TRBV7-2 with TRBJ2-7, with 7 nucleotides matching TRBD1. V lost 1 base, J lost 3 bases, and 6 bases stayed unmatched. The CDR3 spans 15 residues. Per the germline V gene, CDR1 is SGHTA and CDR2 is FQGNSA. The CDR3 DNA reads TGTGCCAGCAGCTTAGTTAGGACAGGCCTCTACGAGCAGTACTTC. It codes for CASSLVRTGLYEQYF.

This chain joins TRBV12-3 or TRBV12-4 and TRBJ2-3, with 10 bases matching TRBD2. The trim removed 2 bases at V and 6 bases at J, leaving 11 bases unmatched. The CDR3 runs 17 residues. In nucleotides, the CDR3 is TGTGCCAGCAGTTTACTTGCTAGCGGGGGATGGGCTGATACGCAGTATTTT. Its translation: CASSLLASGGWADTQYF.

The count of this clonotype is one. V usage is TRBV10-1 and J usage is TRBJ2-5, with 8 bases fitting TRBD2. The CDR3 has 15 residues. Trimming cost V 5 bases and J 5 bases; bases outside gene matches: 10. Germline values: CDR1 WNHNN, CDR2 SYGVQD (reference sequence). CDR3 sequence reads: CASSRTSRRAETQYF. The CDR3 DNA follows: TGCGCCAGCAGTCGGACTAGCAGGAGGGCCGAGACCCAGTACTTC.

This chain joins TRBV4-3 and TRBJ1-5, with D possibly matching TRBD1 (6 bases). Trimming cost V 3 bases and J 4 bases, with 13 bases left between them. Per germline, CDR1 LGHNA and CDR2 YSLEER. This CDR3 has 15 residues. The CDR3 region has the DNA TGCGCCAGCAGCCAGGCTGACAGGCCGAATCAGCCCCAGCATTTT. Translating it yields CASSQADRPNQPQHF.

The chain combines TRBV6-1 with TRBJ2-5; TRBD2 matches 8 bases. The germline V gene has CDR1 MNHNS and CDR2 SASEGT. V was pared by 5 bases and J by 5 bases, with 10 bases of the junction left unmatched. This CDR3 comprises 15 residues. CDR3 in amino acids: CASSNGGAGVETQYF. CDR3 sequence (DNA): TGTGCCAGCAGTAACGGGGGGGCCGGTGTGGAGACCCAGTACTTC.

This clonotype was counted between two and nine times. This chain uses TRBV27 with TRBJ2-7; no definite D call. V dropped 4 bases and J dropped 2 bases, with 12 bases sitting between them. CDR3 size: 14 residues. Germline V gene sequence: CDR1 MNHEY, CDR2 SMNVEV (reference sequence). CDR3: CASSSTTDPYEQYF. The CDR3 region has the DNA TGTGCCAGCAGTTCCACGACGGACCCCTACGAGCAGTACTTC.

The rearrangement joins TRBV7-2 to TRBJ2-7; weak D call: TRBD2 (6 bases). The CDR3 has 14 amino acids. V was cut by 6 bases and J by 7 bases, with 19 bases left in between. Per germline, CDR1 SGHTA and CDR2 FQGNSA. CDR3 residues: CASRRGLLGGEQYF. The CDR3 coding sequence is TGTGCCAGCAGGCGCGGACTTCTCGGAGGGGAGCAGTACTTC.

The chain couples TRBV4-1 to TRBJ2-3; 9 bases align to TRBD2. J gave up 4 bases and V 1 base, and 3 bases lay outside the gene matches. The germline CDR1 and CDR2 sequences are MGHRA and YSYEKL. The CDR3 extends over 15 amino acids. The CDR3 loop is CASSQGGGASDTQYF. CDR3 nucleotide sequence: TGCGCCAGCAGCCAAGGCGGGGGGGCCTCAGATACGCAGTATTTT.

The chain couples TRBV27 to TRBJ1-6; TRBD1 is a possible D gene (6 bases). The germline CDR1 and CDR2 sequences are MNHEY and SMNVEV (reference sequence). V shed 5 bases and J shed 9 bases, with 14 bases lying between them. CDR3 length: 14 residues. DNA for the CDR3: TGTGCCAGCAGTCCGTGGGACACCAGTTCACCCCTCCACTTT. It yields the protein CASSPWDTSSPLHF.